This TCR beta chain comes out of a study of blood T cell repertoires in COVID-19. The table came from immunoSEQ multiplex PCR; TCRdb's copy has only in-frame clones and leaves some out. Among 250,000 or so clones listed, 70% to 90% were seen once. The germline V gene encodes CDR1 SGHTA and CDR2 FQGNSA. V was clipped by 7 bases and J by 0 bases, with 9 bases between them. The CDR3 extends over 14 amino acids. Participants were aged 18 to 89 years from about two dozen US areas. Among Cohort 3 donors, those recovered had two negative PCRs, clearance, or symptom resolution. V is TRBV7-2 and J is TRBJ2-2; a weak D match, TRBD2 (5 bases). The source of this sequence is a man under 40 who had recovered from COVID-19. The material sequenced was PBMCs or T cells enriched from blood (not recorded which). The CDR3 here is CASILSANTGELFF. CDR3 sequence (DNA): TGTGCCAGCATCCTTAGCGCGAACACCGGGGAGCTGTTTTTT.